This passage covers 23 T cell receptor beta chains from one sample sequenced in a study of T cell changes during pregnancy in multiple sclerosis. Profiled with immunoSEQ multiplex PCR; TCRdb holds only in-frame clones, not every one. The sample holds 73,000 or so clones; around 90% are singletons and the top ten take over 0.65%. The sequencing here drew on peripheral blood, taken in the second trimester of pregnancy. These receptors all stem from a female donor with multiple sclerosis, enrolled in a pregnancy study.

The chain couples TRBV4-2 to TRBJ2-7, with TRBD2 as a possible D gene (5 bases). V was shortened by 2 bases and J by 2 bases, with 16 bases between the two germline ends. Looked up from germline, CDR1 is LGHNA and CDR2 is YNFKEQ. The CDR3 has 16 amino acids. This chain's CDR3 is CASSQFLGLSAYEQYF. The CDR3 DNA sequence: TGTGCCAGCAGCCAATTCTTAGGACTGTCTGCCTACGAGCAGTACTTC.

This sequence joins TRBV7-3 and TRBJ2-1; 9 nucleotides agree with TRBD2. With V trimmed by 5 bases and J by 2 bases, 4 bases remained unmatched. Per the germline V gene, CDR1 is SGHTA and CDR2 is FQGTGA. This CDR3 is built from 15 residues. The DNA for the CDR3 is TGTGCCAGCAGCCTAAGCGGGGGGCCCTACAATGAGCAGTTCTTC. This encodes CASSLSGGPYNEQFF.

The genes are TRBV5-1 and TRBJ1-1; no clear D. V lost 0 bases and J 5 bases, leaving 11 bases between the germline ends. CDR3 length equals 14 residues. Germline V lookup: CDR1 SGHRS, CDR2 YFSETQ. CDR3 in DNA: TGCGCCAGCAGCTTGGACAGCATGCCAACTGAAGCTTTCTTT. Its translation: CASSLDSMPTEAFF.

The chain joins TRBV28 to TRBJ2-7, with D perhaps TRBD2 (5 bases). The CDR3 contains 16 residues. Trimming pared 1 base from V and 0 bases from J, leaving 13 bases between. Germline values: CDR1 MDHEN, CDR2 SYDVKM. The DNA of the CDR3 is TGTGCCAGCAGTTTATCCAAGGACTTCCTCTCCTACGAGCAGTACTTC. Protein sequence: CASSLSKDFLSYEQYF.

The rearrangement links TRBV19 to TRBJ1-5; 7 bases align to TRBD1. This CDR3 is built from 16 residues. Germline trimming cut 3 bases from V and 0 bases from J; bases unmatched to any gene: 5. The germline gives CDR1 LNHDA, CDR2 SQIVND (reference sequence). CDR3 in DNA: TGTGCCAGTAGTATTAGGGCAGGGGGTAGCAATCAGCCCCAGCATTTT. It translates to CASSIRAGGSNQPQHF.

This chain joins TRBV5-6 and TRBJ2-1; no firm D call. The V end lost 0 bases, the J end lost 6 bases, and 7 bases lay between the germline ends. The CDR3 is made up of 13 amino acids. Per germline, CDR1 SGHDT and CDR2 YYEEEE. CDR3 sequence (DNA): TGTGCCAGCAGCTTGGTAGGCGGCAATGAGCAGTTCTTC. Translation gives CASSLVGGNEQFF.

The chain uses TRBV18 and TRBJ2-4, with 9 bases lining up with TRBD1. V lost 6 bases to trimming and J lost 0 bases; unmatched junction nucleotides: 3. In germline, CDR1 is KGHSH, CDR2 LQKENI. CDR3 length: 15 residues. CDR3 sequence reads: CASSTGGGAKNIQYF. For the CDR3, the DNA is TGTGCCAGCTCGACAGGGGGGGGAGCCAAAAACATTCAGTACTTC.

The chain has TRBV19 and TRBJ2-5, with a possible D match to TRBD1 (6 bases). V dropped 5 bases and J dropped 5 bases, with 18 bases sitting between them. This CDR3 region has 15 residues. Germline CDR1 is LNHDA and CDR2 is SQIVND (reference sequence). The CDR3 bases are TGTGCCAGTAGTGTGGGACCGTATACAGGGGAGACCCAGTACTTC. This codes for CASSVGPYTGETQYF.

With regard to this clone: The sample has other DNA sequences that encode this CDR3 too. The chain is built from TRBV4-3 and TRBJ2-5, with 8 nucleotides matching TRBD2. V lost 4 bases to trimming and J lost 0 bases; unmatched junction nucleotides: 4. The CDR3 has 15 residues. Germline lookup yields CDR1 LGHNA and CDR2 YSLEER. The CDR3 protein is CASSPVAGYQETQYF. For the CDR3, the DNA is TGCGCCAGCAGCCCGGTAGCGGGGTACCAAGAGACCCAGTACTTC.

Only one count was recorded for this clone. The gene calls are TRBV9 and TRBJ2-5, with a weak D call TRBD1 (5 bases). V gave up 4 bases and J gave up 5 bases, with 21 bases separating them. Germline V gene sequence: CDR1 SGDLS, CDR2 YYNGEE. The CDR3 length is 16 residues. The CDR3 here is CASSSRQGLMGETQYF. The CDR3, as DNA: TGTGCCAGCAGCTCCCGCCAGGGTCTGATGGGGGAGACCCAGTACTTC.

V and J are TRBV15 and TRBJ2-6, with TRBD1 matching 10 bases. Germline V lookup: CDR1 LNHNV, CDR2 YYDKDF (reference sequence). The CDR3 contains 22 residues. With V trimmed by 0 bases and J by 6 bases, 20 bases remained unmatched. CDR3 region: CATSRERLAGTGDLREANVLTF. Written as DNA, the CDR3 is TGTGCCACCAGCAGAGAGAGGCTAGCCGGGACAGGGGATCTGCGCGAGGCCAACGTCCTGACTTTC.

This rearrangement joins TRBV12-5 to TRBJ2-1; 8 positions match TRBD1. J was trimmed by 2 bases and V by 0 bases; bases with no gene match: 6. Germline V gene data show CDR1 as LGHNT and CDR2 as FRNRAP. The CDR3 contains 17 residues. Written as DNA, the CDR3 is TGTGCTAGTGGTTTGGTACCCCACAGGGGGGCCTACAATGAGCAGTTCTTC. It encodes CASGLVPHRGAYNEQFF.

The rearrangement uses TRBV5-6 and TRBJ1-1; D is undetermined. Germline V gene sequence: CDR1 SGHDT, CDR2 YYEEEE. The V end lost 2 bases, the J end lost 2 bases, and 19 bases lay between the germline ends. This CDR3 spans 17 amino acids. In DNA, the CDR3 is TGTGCCAGCAGCTTACTCCCCTCTGGTCAGGCCAACACTGAAGCTTTCTTT. Translated: CASSLLPSGQANTEAFF.

This clone was detected only a few times. The junction and the germline gene differ at one end; a read error may be behind it. The gene calls are TRBV19 and TRBJ1-5; perhaps TRBD1 as D (6 bases). From germline, CDR1 is LNHDA and CDR2 SQIVND (reference sequence). This CDR3 is built from 13 residues. CDR3 nucleotide sequence: TGTGCCAGTACTATACAGGGAAGGCAGCCCCAGCATTTT. Translating gives CASTIQGRQPQHF.

V usage is TRBV4-1 and J usage is TRBJ2-2; TRBD1 matches 9 bases. CDR1 and CDR2 (germline): MGHRA, YSYEKL. The CDR3 runs 17 residues. V lost 1 base and J lost 4; bases outside the gene matches: 7. CDR3 protein: CASSQVWDRERTGELFF. The CDR3 DNA reads as TGCGCCAGCAGCCAAGTCTGGGACAGGGAACGCACCGGGGAGCTGTTTTTT.

V gene TRBV9 combines with J gene TRBJ2-3, with TRBD2 matching 7 bases. V lost 0 bases, J lost 10 bases, and 2 bases stayed unmatched. Germline V CDR1 and CDR2: SGDLS, YYNGEE. The CDR3 contains 12 residues. This chain's CDR3 is CASSVGGGSQYF. CDR3 in DNA: TGTGCCAGCAGCGTAGGGGGGGGGTCGCAGTATTTT. The whole variable domain, filled in from reference TRBV9 and TRBJ2-3, reads DSGVTQTPKHLITATGQRVTLRCSPRSGDLSVYWYQQSLDQGLQFLIQYYNGEERAKGNILERFSAQQFPDLHSELNLSSLELGDSALYFCASSVGGGSQYFGPGTRLTVL.

The rearrangement joins TRBV6-1 to TRBJ2-3; 9 nucleotides agree with TRBD1. The CDR3 has 14 amino acids. With V trimmed by 5 bases and J by 5 bases, 5 bases remained unmatched. Per the germline V gene, CDR1 is MNHNS and CDR2 is SASEGT. CDR3 DNA sequence: TGTGCCAGCAGTCGACAGGGGGTAAGAGATACGCAGTATTTT. This encodes CASSRQGVRDTQYF.

The chain links TRBV6-5 to TRBJ1-2, with D possibly matching TRBD1 (5 bases). This CDR3 is 14 amino acids long. Germline-derived CDR1 and CDR2 are MNHEY and SVGAGI. V lost 7 bases, J lost 5 bases, and 17 bases lay in between. CDR3 region: CASTPRAQDYGYTF. In nucleotides, the CDR3 is TGTGCCAGCACACCTAGGGCACAGGATTATGGCTACACCTTC.

The chain employs TRBV7-8 and TRBJ1-3; D might be TRBD1 (6 bases). Trimming stripped 3 bases from V and 0 bases from J, with 15 bases between. Per the germline V gene, CDR1 is SGHVS and CDR2 is FQNEAQ. The CDR3 runs 17 residues. CDR3 sequence: CASSFLTTGSSGNTIYF. The CDR3 DNA follows: TGTGCCAGCAGCTTCCTTACTACAGGGAGCTCTGGAAACACCATATATTTT.

This chain connects TRBV6-1 to TRBJ2-7; D may be TRBD1 (5 bases). Germline V gene data show CDR1 as MNHNS and CDR2 as SASEGT. The CDR3 extends over 11 amino acids. V was pared by 6 bases and J by 5 bases, with 8 bases between. The CDR3: CASSRVDEQYF. The CDR3 bases are TGTGCCAGCAGCAGGGTTGACGAGCAGTACTTC.

This chain links TRBV7-8 with TRBJ2-5; 7 positions match TRBD1. There are 12 residues in the CDR3. V trimming: 6 bases; J trimming: 9 bases; junction bases outside the gene matches: 7. From germline, CDR1 is SGHVS and CDR2 FQNEAQ. In DNA form, the CDR3 reads TGTGCCAGCAGACTAGGGGGCGAGGCCCAGTACTTC. Amino acid sequence: CASRLGGEAQYF.

V gene TRBV7-8 combines with J gene TRBJ1-2; D gene ambiguous. V was pared by 1 base and J by 0 bases, with 6 bases between. This CDR3 is built from 14 residues. Germline CDR1 reads SGHVS; CDR2 reads FQNEAQ. Here the CDR3 DNA reads TGTGCCAGCAGCTTAGAACCAGCTAACTATGGCTACACCTTC. It translates to CASSLEPANYGYTF.

V gene TRBV13 combines with J gene TRBJ1-2; 8 bases align to TRBD1. Germline CDR1 and CDR2: PRHDT and FYEKMQ (reference sequence). The length of the CDR3 is 15 residues. V dropped 5 bases and J dropped 4; count of bases not matched to a gene: 9. CDR3 amino acids: CASSIRVTGGYGYTF. CDR3 coding DNA: TGTGCCAGCAGCATACGTGTAACAGGGGGCTATGGCTACACCTTC.